A single sample is the source of the 19 T cell receptor beta chains below, sequenced in a study of T-cell memory formation after mild COVID-19 (dated by TCRdb to about 2021). Library preparation was by 5' RACE. Data came from an Illumina NovaSeq 6000. TCRdb passed the public sequencing reads through fastp at Q25 and MiXCR, retaining productive beta sequences. Rows with one shared CDR3 protein collapse into an entry with the most common genes and DNA. The sample has approximately 560,000 distinct CDR3 sequences on record, roughly 17% of them singletons. The ten largest account for about 8.1% of the sample. The specimen was PBMCs or a T cell subset sorted from them (not recorded which). These receptors all come from an adult woman who had mild COVID-19 (a few samples of this study predate the infection). The sample titles of this study are shuffled in the database, so cell type and time point are left out; the donor was told from shared clones.

Many counts were recorded for this clonotype. The chain uses TRBV27 and TRBJ2-7, with unresolved D. The V end was cut by 6 bases, the J end by 3 bases, with 9 bases between. This CDR3 has 12 residues. CDR1 MNHEY and CDR2 SMNVEV come from the germline V gene (reference sequence). CDR3 region: CASSQTVYEQYF. CDR3 in DNA: TGTGCCAGCAGCCAGACCGTCTACGAGCAGTACTTC.

This clonotype was found a few times. J is TRBJ2-2 and V is TRBV12-3 or TRBV12-4; TRBD1 or TRBD2 may be the D gene (5 bases each). The CDR3 runs to 16 residues. V was clipped by 2 bases and J by 3 bases, with 13 bases between them. The DNA for the CDR3 is TGTGCCAGCAGTTTATATGGGGCGCGGGACACCGGGGAGCTGTTTTTT. Its protein product is CASSLYGARDTGELFF.

V is TRBV12-3 or TRBV12-4 and J is TRBJ2-1; TRBD1 or TRBD2 may be the D gene (7 bases each). Trimming pared 10 bases from V and 0 bases from J, leaving 10 bases between. There are 13 residues in the CDR3. As DNA, the CDR3 is TGTGCCACAGGGGGGGCCTCCTACAATGAGCAGTTCTTC. The encoded protein is CATGGASYNEQFF.

The chain couples TRBV6-1 to TRBJ2-7; 8 bases are a match to TRBD2. Looked up from germline, CDR1 is MNHNS and CDR2 is SASEGT. The ends lost 3 bases at V and 3 bases at J; junction bases unmatched: 7. This CDR3 region has 15 residues. The DNA for the CDR3 is TGTGCCAGCAGTGAGGCCAGCGGGAGTGGCTACGAGCAGTACTTC. This sequence encodes CASSEASGSGYEQYF.

This clonotype was observed a handful of times. The CDR3 nucleotides are TGTGCCACCAGCAGAGAGGGGACAGGGTATCAGCCCCAGCATTTT. Encoded protein: CATSREGTGYQPQHF. V is TRBV15 and J is TRBJ1-5, with 9 nucleotides matching TRBD1. Losses at the gene ends were 0 bases for V and 5 bases for J; bases not matched to a gene: 2. This CDR3 is built from 15 residues. The V gene's germline CDR1 is LNHNV and CDR2 YYDKDF (reference sequence).

This clonotype was detected a few times. The rearrangement links TRBV24-1 to TRBJ2-7; the match to TRBD1 covers 8 bases. From germline, CDR1 is KGHDR and CDR2 SFDVKD. With 4 bases clipped from V and 4 bases from J, the junction kept 5 bases outside the gene matches. The CDR3 has 14 residues. The CDR3 loop reads CATSDSGTGYEQYF. In nucleotides, the CDR3 is TGTGCCACCAGTGACTCCGGGACAGGTTACGAGCAGTACTTC.

This clonotype was picked up many times. The V call is TRBV7-6, the J call TRBJ2-2, with TRBD2 identical over 14 bases. Germline-derived CDR1 and CDR2 are SGHVS and FNYEAQ. V shed 5 bases and J 6 bases; nucleotides not matched to a gene: 5. The CDR3 covers 16 residues. The DNA of the CDR3 is TGTGCCAGCAGCCGCGGACTAGCGGGGGGTCCCGGGGAGCTGTTTTTT. Translating gives CASSRGLAGGPGELFF.

V usage is TRBV15 and J usage is TRBJ1-2, with a tentative D call TRBD1 (5 bases). CDR1 and CDR2 from the germline V gene are LNHNV and YYDKDF (reference sequence). Trimming cost V 7 bases and J 10 bases, with 22 bases left between them. The CDR3 is made up of 14 amino acids. The CDR3 DNA follows: TGTGCCACCACCTCCTCTCGGGGGGACGAGGTCTACACCTTC. It codes for CATTSSRGDEVYTF.

A few counts support this clonotype. The chain is built from TRBV27 and TRBJ2-1; 7 bases are a match to TRBD1. Trimming cost V 6 bases and J 4 bases; bases outside gene matches: 9. Germline lookup yields CDR1 MNHEY and CDR2 SMNVEV (reference sequence). The CDR3 length is 15 residues. Here the CDR3 DNA reads TGTGCCAGCAGCCCTACGACAGGGAATTACAATGAGCAGTTCTTC. Encoded protein: CASSPTTGNYNEQFF.

This CDR3 reads CASTRGDYGYTF. The DNA for the CDR3 is TGTGCCAGCACCCGGGGGGACTATGGCTACACCTTC. The chain uses TRBV6-5 and TRBJ1-2; D might be TRBD1 (5 bases). CDR1 and CDR2 (germline): MNHEY, SVGAGI. The V end lost 7 bases, the J end lost 3 bases, and 9 bases lay between the germline ends. The CDR3 is 12 residues long.

This clonotype was counted many times. This chain uses TRBV20-1 with TRBJ2-5; possible D gene TRBD1, 6 bases. Trimming left V 5 bases short and J 5 bases short, with 18 bases between. Germline V gives CDR1 DFQATT, CDR2 SNEGSKA (reference sequence). The CDR3 loop spans 14 amino acids. Here the CDR3 DNA reads TGCAGTGCTCGGAGGAATCAGGGGCTGGAGACCCAGTACTTC. This gives the protein CSARRNQGLETQYF.

The chain couples TRBV7-2 to TRBJ1-5; D not certain. The CDR3 is 15 amino acids. V lost 4 bases and J lost 2, with 12 bases in between. In germline, CDR1 is SGHTA, CDR2 FQGNSA. CDR3 loop: CASSSGTMGNQPQHF. CDR3 DNA: TGTGCCAGCAGCTCCGGCACGATGGGCAATCAGCCCCAGCATTTT.

The rearrangement links TRBV20-1 to TRBJ2-7, with TRBD2 matching over 11 bases. Germline V gene data show CDR1 as DFQATT and CDR2 as SNEGSKA (reference sequence). Unmatched junction bases numbered 13, after V lost 5 bases and J lost 7 bases. This CDR3 has 15 amino acids. The CDR3 region is CSAGPTSGTTGEQYF. The CDR3 bases are TGCAGTGCTGGACCGACTAGCGGGACGACTGGAGAGCAGTACTTC.

This clonotype showed up just a few times. The J gene is TRBJ2-5, the V gene TRBV7-2; TRBD2 matches at 12 bases. The CDR3 spans 16 residues. Per germline, CDR1 SGHTA and CDR2 FQGNSA. V shed 1 base and J 6 bases; nucleotides not matched to a gene: 6. The CDR3 sequence: CASSLGVTSGRKTQYF. CDR3 nucleotide sequence: TGTGCCAGCAGCTTAGGAGTAACTAGCGGGAGGAAGACCCAGTACTTC.

V gene TRBV5-1 combines with J gene TRBJ2-3, with D tentatively TRBD2 (6 bases). Germline assignment: CDR1 SGHRS and CDR2 YFSETQ. Trimming stripped 3 bases from V and 2 bases from J, with 13 bases between. The CDR3 runs 15 residues. The CDR3 nucleotides are TGCGCCAGCAGCTGGAGGGGTGGGAACACAGATACGCAGTATTTT. Translated: CASSWRGGNTDTQYF. Drawing the rest from reference TRBV5-1 and TRBJ2-3, the complete variable domain is KAGVTQTPRYLIKTRGQQVTLSCSPISGHRSVSWYQQTPGQGLQFLFEYFSETQRNKGNFPGRFSGRQFSNSRSEMNVSTLELGDSALYLCASSWRGGNTDTQYFGPGTRLTVL.

This chain connects TRBV6-1 to TRBJ2-1; 7 bases fit TRBD2. The CDR3 sequence is 14 residues long. Trimming took 10 bases from V and 4 from J; bases not matched to a gene: 10. The V gene's germline CDR1 is MNHNS and CDR2 SASEGT. The CDR3 coding sequence is TGTGCCATCTCGGGGGGAGGAGGGTACAATGAGCAGTTCTTC. Translated, it gives CAISGGGGYNEQFF.

The rearrangement uses TRBV2 and TRBJ1-1; D not certain. CDR3 size: 15 residues. Trimming removed 3 bases from V and 2 bases from J, with 13 bases in between. In germline, CDR1 is SNHLY, CDR2 FYNNEI. Here the CDR3 DNA reads TGTGCCAGCAGTGATTTTGGGGAAGTCAACACTGAAGCTTTCTTT. This sequence encodes CASSDFGEVNTEAFF.

This clonotype was picked up a small number of times. The genes are TRBV7-2 and TRBJ1-3; 8 positions match TRBD1. The CDR3 has 14 amino acids. Germline lookup yields CDR1 SGHTA and CDR2 FQGNSA. V lost 4 bases to trimming and J lost 9 bases; unmatched junction nucleotides: 8. CDR3 in amino acids: CASSSVTGVATIYF. DNA of the CDR3: TGTGCCAGCAGCTCTGTGACAGGGGTCGCCACCATATATTTT.

This clonotype was observed a few times. CDR3 sequence reads: CASSRIRLAGELHPETQYF. CDR3 DNA: TGTGCCAGCAGTCGAATACGACTAGCGGGGGAACTCCACCCAGAGACCCAGTACTTC. The chain couples TRBV6-5 to TRBJ2-5; TRBD2 matches at 12 bases. The ends lost 5 bases at V and 4 bases at J; junction bases unmatched: 17. This CDR3 contains 19 residues. CDR1 is MNHEY and CDR2 is SVGAGI in the germline V gene.